Below, 25 T cell receptor beta chains from the same sample are listed, as sequenced in a study of blood T cell repertoires in COVID-19 (dated by TCRdb to 2019 to 2021). Receptor libraries were prepared by the immunoSEQ multiplex PCR assay. TCRdb took over this immuneACCESS table, retaining in-frame rearrangements with V and J assigned. Such tables are incomplete; in checked studies, under half of the missing clones stem from an unresolved V gene, and the remainder is unexplained. This sample is represented by approximately 350,000 clones; around 83% of them were singletons. Almost 3% of the sample belongs to the ten largest clones. Material for sequencing was peripheral blood. The origin of the receptors is a man younger than 40 with active or convalescent COVID-19.

The DNA for the CDR3 is TGTGCCTGGAGTGTGGAGGACAGTGGAGGCAATGAGCAGTTCTTC. Amino acid sequence: CAWSVEDSGGNEQFF. V and J are TRBV30 and TRBJ2-1; D is possibly TRBD1 (6 bases). Germline values: CDR1 GTSNPN, CDR2 SVGIG (reference sequence). V lost 0 bases and J 6 bases, leaving 15 bases between the germline ends. The CDR3 covers 15 residues.

This clone was picked up a small number of times. The rearrangement uses TRBV4-2 and TRBJ1-2, with 9 bases lining up with TRBD1. This CDR3 has 14 residues. Germline V gene sequence: CDR1 LGHNA, CDR2 YNFKEQ. Losses at the gene ends were 5 bases for V and 6 bases for J; bases not matched to a gene: 7. DNA of the CDR3: TGTGCCAGCAGCTCTTGGGGACAGGGAGATGGCTACACCTTC. Protein sequence: CASSSWGQGDGYTF.

The chain uses TRBV9 and TRBJ2-2, with TRBD2 identical over 8 bases. Per germline, CDR1 SGDLS and CDR2 YYNGEE. V dropped 5 bases and J dropped 6; count of bases not matched to a gene: 6. The CDR3 length is 14 residues. The CDR3 nucleotides are TGTGCCAGCAGGGAGCGGGAGCGGGCCGGGGAGCTGTTTTTT. This sequence encodes CASRERERAGELFF.

J is TRBJ2-5 and V is TRBV2, with TRBD2 matching 8 bases. V dropped 5 bases and J dropped 6; count of bases not matched to a gene: 14. CDR1 and CDR2 (germline): SNHLY, FYNNEI. The CDR3 is 16 amino acids. The CDR3 nucleotides are TGTGCCAGCAGTCTGGGGGTAGCGGGGCCTTACCAGACCCAGTACTTC. This encodes CASSLGVAGPYQTQYF.

The chain links TRBV25-1 to TRBJ1-6; D is perhaps TRBD1 (5 bases). V was cut by 4 bases and J by 10 bases, with 14 bases left in between. This CDR3 region has 14 residues. CDR1 is MGHDK, CDR2 SYGVNS, per germline. The CDR3 DNA is TGTGCCAGCAGTGCCGCCCAGGGAGGCTCACCCCTCCACTTT. Protein: CASSAAQGGSPLHF.

The J gene is TRBJ2-1, the V gene TRBV27; TRBD2 matches at 11 bases. V gave up 5 bases and J gave up 0 bases; unmatched junction bases: 18. CDR1 is MNHEY and CDR2 is SMNVEV in the germline V gene (reference sequence). The CDR3 contains 21 residues. Here the CDR3 DNA reads TGTGCCAGCAGTCCCTCCGTCCCGCCTAGCGGGGGGTTGAGCTCCTACAATGAGCAGTTCTTC. Translation: CASSPSVPPSGGLSSYNEQFF.

This clone has only one observation. The chain has TRBV4-3 and TRBJ1-2; 7 bases line up with TRBD1. This CDR3 has 15 residues. Per germline, CDR1 LGHNA and CDR2 YSLEER. Germline trimming cut 0 bases from V and 6 bases from J; bases unmatched to any gene: 7. This CDR3 is CASSQDDRVLNGYTF. The CDR3 DNA follows: TGCGCCAGCAGCCAAGATGACAGGGTATTAAATGGCTACACCTTC.

With respect to this clone: Within the sample, other DNA sequences also encode this same CDR3. The chain has TRBV11-2 and TRBJ2-5; D perhaps matches TRBD2 (5 bases). Germline V gene data show CDR1 as SGHAT and CDR2 as FQNNGV. CDR3 length equals 14 residues. Between the trimmed V and J ends, which lost 1 base and 1 base, there was a span of 7 bases. The CDR3 protein is CASSLGLAQETQYF. Here the CDR3 DNA reads TGTGCCAGCAGCTTAGGGCTAGCCCAAGAGACCCAGTACTTC.

The rearrangement uses TRBV15 and TRBJ1-1, with 8 bases matching TRBD1. CDR3 length: 16 amino acids. V gave up 5 bases and J gave up 1 base; unmatched junction bases: 9. The germline CDR1 and CDR2 sequences are LNHNV and YYDKDF (reference sequence). The CDR3 sequence: CATSRGVQGENTEAFF. In DNA form, the CDR3 reads TGTGCCACCAGCCGGGGGGTACAGGGGGAGAACACTGAAGCTTTCTTT.

The chain combines TRBV19 with TRBJ1-1; D possibly corresponds to TRBD1 (5 bases). V was trimmed by 9 bases and J by 1 base, leaving 15 bases between them. CDR1 is LNHDA, CDR2 SQIVND, per germline (reference sequence). This CDR3 has 14 residues. The chain's CDR3 is CASETGGPNTEAFF. DNA for the CDR3: TGTGCCAGCGAAACGGGGGGACCGAACACTGAAGCTTTCTTT.

This clone was counted a few times. This chain joins TRBV9 and TRBJ2-1; the D is unclear. The CDR3 extends over 14 amino acids. Looked up from germline, CDR1 is SGDLS and CDR2 is YYNGEE. With 0 bases removed from V and 7 bases from J, the gap between germline ends came to 11 bases. The CDR3 spells CASSVADDNNEQFF. CDR3 in DNA: TGTGCCAGCAGCGTAGCAGATGATAATAATGAGCAGTTCTTC.

The chain is built from TRBV19 and TRBJ1-5; possibly TRBD1 for D (5 bases). V was clipped by 5 bases and J by 2 bases, with 16 bases between them. The CDR3 extends over 16 amino acids. Germline lookup yields CDR1 LNHDA and CDR2 SQIVND (reference sequence). CDR3 sequence reads: CASSQSGGSGNQPQHF. CDR3 DNA: TGTGCCAGTAGTCAATCTGGGGGGTCGGGCAATCAGCCCCAGCATTTT.

V and J are TRBV9 and TRBJ2-2; 10 bases agree with TRBD2. In germline, CDR1 is SGDLS, CDR2 YYNGEE. V gave up 4 bases and J gave up 6 bases; unmatched junction bases: 9. The CDR3 spans 16 residues. CDR3: CASSSHLAGEPGELFF. CDR3 sequence (DNA): TGTGCCAGCAGCTCTCATCTAGCGGGAGAGCCCGGGGAGCTGTTTTTT. Based on the CDR3 plus reference TRBV9 and TRBJ2-2, the full variable domain is DSGVTQTPKHLITATGQRVTLRCSPRSGDLSVYWYQQSLDQGLQFLIQYYNGEERAKGNILERFSAQQFPDLHSELNLSSLELGDSALYFCASSSHLAGEPGELFFGEGSRLTVL.

This chain uses TRBV18 with TRBJ2-7; TRBD2 aligns across 11 bases. The CDR3 totals 15 residues. The J segment lost 2 bases and the V segment lost 2 bases, leaving 2 bases of the junction unmatched. Germline V gives CDR1 KGHSH, CDR2 LQKENI. CDR3 amino acids: CASSPELAGAYEQYF. In nucleotides, the CDR3 is TGTGCCAGCTCACCAGAACTAGCGGGAGCCTACGAGCAGTACTTC.

J is TRBJ1-1 and V is TRBV5-7; TRBD1 is a possible D gene (5 bases). TRBV5-7 is flagged as an ORF with uncertain function. The CDR3 loop spans 15 amino acids. Trimming shortened V by 1 base and J by 1 base, and 11 bases separated the two germline ends. The CDR3 bases are TGTGCCAGCAGCTTGTCGGGGGGACGGAACACTGAAGCTTTCTTT. This gives the protein CASSLSGGRNTEAFF.

The CDR3 bases are TGTGCCAGCAGTTGGGACAGGGGCCTTCAAGAGACCCAGTACTTC. Translation gives CASSWDRGLQETQYF. The rearrangement uses TRBV27 and TRBJ2-5; TRBD1 matches at 10 bases. With 4 bases clipped from V and 2 bases from J, the junction kept 4 bases outside the gene matches. Germline V gene lookup returns CDR1 MNHEY and CDR2 SMNVEV (reference sequence). The length of the CDR3 is 15 residues.

The chain recombines TRBV4-1 with TRBJ1-2; weak D call: TRBD1 (5 bases). The V gene's germline CDR1 is MGHRA and CDR2 YSYEKL. There are 15 residues in the CDR3. V lost 2 bases, J lost 3 bases, and 13 bases lay in between. The CDR3 nucleotides read TGCGCCAGCAGCCAACCTCCCGCAGGGTACTATGGCTACACCTTC. Translated: CASSQPPAGYYGYTF.

This chain uses TRBV6-5 with TRBJ2-2, with 8 bases matching TRBD1. V lost 8 bases, J lost 2 bases, and 7 bases stayed unmatched. Germline V CDR1 and CDR2: MNHEY, SVGAGI. The CDR3 runs 15 residues. As DNA, the CDR3 is TGTGCCAGCGGATACAGGGGGGAAAACACCGGGGAGCTGTTTTTT. It encodes CASGYRGENTGELFF.

The chain combines TRBV24-1 with TRBJ2-1, with TRBD1 matching 10 bases. CDR3 size: 15 residues. Looked up from germline, CDR1 is KGHDR and CDR2 is SFDVKD. Trimming cost V 6 bases and J 4 bases; bases outside gene matches: 5. The CDR3 protein is CATSRGTGEYNEQFF. The CDR3 coding sequence is TGTGCCACCAGTAGGGGGACAGGGGAATACAATGAGCAGTTCTTC.

The chain joins TRBV28 to TRBJ2-1, with D perhaps matching TRBD2 (6 bases). Germline CDR1 and CDR2: MDHEN and SYDVKM. The CDR3 consists of 16 residues. Trimming shortened V by 0 bases and J by 3 bases, and 12 bases separated the two germline ends. CDR3 coding DNA: TGTGCCAGCAGTTTATGGGAGGGGACCCGCTACAATGAGCAGTTCTTC. This gives the protein CASSLWEGTRYNEQFF.

The CDR3 DNA sequence: TGTGCCAGCTCACCTACGCAGGGAGGTGTTGATGAGCAGTTCTTC. Protein: CASSPTQGGVDEQFF. J is TRBJ2-1 and V is TRBV18; D perhaps matches TRBD2 (6 bases). V lost 3 bases and J 8 bases, leaving 17 bases between the germline ends. The CDR3 covers 15 residues. The germline V gene has CDR1 KGHSH and CDR2 LQKENI.

This chain uses TRBV19 with TRBJ2-1; tentatively, D is TRBD1 (6 bases). The V gene's germline CDR1 is LNHDA and CDR2 SQIVND (reference sequence). V lost 4 bases and J lost 9, with 13 bases in between. The CDR3 runs 13 residues. The CDR3 sequence is CASSTGQPGEQFF. In DNA, the CDR3 is TGTGCCAGTAGTACTGGACAGCCCGGTGAGCAGTTCTTC.

The J gene is TRBJ2-5, the V gene TRBV29-1; 9 bases fit TRBD2. The CDR3 loop spans 13 amino acids. V shed 4 bases and J 5 bases; nucleotides not matched to a gene: 5. In germline, CDR1 is SQVTM, CDR2 ANQGSEA. CDR3: CSVVASGVETQYF. The CDR3 bases are TGCAGCGTTGTAGCTAGCGGGGTGGAGACCCAGTACTTC.

The chain is built from TRBV24-1 and TRBJ2-7; a possible D gene is TRBD2 (5 bases). Trimming shortened V by 0 bases and J by 5 bases, and 7 bases separated the two germline ends. Germline CDR1 reads KGHDR; CDR2 reads SFDVKD. The CDR3 is 13 amino acids. The CDR3 region is CATSDLFGNEQYF. The CDR3 DNA reads TGTGCCACCAGTGATTTGTTCGGGAACGAGCAGTACTTC.

This rearrangement joins TRBV6-1 to TRBJ1-1, with 8 bases fitting TRBD1. Germline CDR1 is MNHNS and CDR2 is SASEGT. With 0 bases clipped from V and 0 bases from J, the junction kept 9 bases outside the gene matches. The CDR3 runs 18 residues. The CDR3 DNA follows: TGTGCCAGCAGTGAAGCCGCCAGGGGGCAATTAGTGAACACTGAAGCTTTCTTT. Amino acids: CASSEAARGQLVNTEAFF.